This entry lists 9 T cell receptor beta chains sequenced from one sample in a study of blood T cells in healthy people across ages. A sample-barcoded 5' primer and a J-beta primer mix were used in a second PCR of roughly 6 to 11 cycles. MiXCR, run by TCRdb on the 5' RACE reads, gives a single entry per CDR3 protein. The sample holds about 1.7 million distinct CDR3 sequences, 25% to 30% seen once. The sequenced material came from blood. All receptors derive from a woman aged 25 to 39 in good health.

DNA of the CDR3: TGTGCCAGCAGCCCGGACAGGACAACTGGGCAGACCCAGTACTTC. Encoded protein: CASSPDRTTGQTQYF. The rearrangement joins TRBV12-3 or TRBV12-4 to TRBJ2-5; 7 positions agree with TRBD1. The J segment lost 6 bases and the V segment lost 6 bases, leaving 13 bases of the junction unmatched. The CDR3 sequence is 15 residues long.

This clonotype came up many times. This chain links TRBV29-1 with TRBJ1-2; D perhaps matches TRBD1 (5 bases). CDR1 is SQVTM and CDR2 is ANQGSEA in the germline V gene. V lost 7 bases and J 4 bases, leaving 10 bases between the germline ends. The length of the CDR3 is 11 residues. The CDR3 loop reads CSAGDGYGYTF. As DNA, the CDR3 is TGCAGCGCCGGGGACGGCTATGGCTACACCTTC.

Remarks on this clonotype: A clone one base away is much larger, so this may be a read error. The chain recombines TRBV7-9 with TRBJ1-2; D gene unclear. This CDR3 has 13 amino acids. With 4 bases removed from V and 3 bases from J, the gap between germline ends came to 9 bases. Germline CDR1 and CDR2: SEHNR and FQNEAQ (reference sequence). DNA for the CDR3: TGTGCCAGCAGCTACGACCCCGACTATGGCTACACCTTC. This codes for CASSYDPDYGYTF.

V usage is TRBV12-3 or TRBV12-4 and J usage is TRBJ2-3, with D hard to call. This CDR3 comprises 15 residues. V shed 2 bases and J shed 2 bases, with 11 bases lying between them. The CDR3 nucleotides are TGTGCCAGCAGTTTAAGGCTAGGCACCACAGATACGCAGTATTTT. Translation gives CASSLRLGTTDTQYF.

This clonotype was detected a few times. The J gene is TRBJ1-5, the V gene TRBV5-1; D unclear. The CDR3 consists of 14 residues. V was clipped by 4 bases and J by 2 bases, with 10 bases between them. Germline V CDR1 and CDR2: SGHRS, YFSETQ. The DNA of the CDR3 is TGCGCCAGCAGCAGTGGAGGTCGCAATCAGCCCCAGCATTTT. It encodes CASSSGGRNQPQHF.

The chain is built from TRBV7-9 and TRBJ2-2; no clear D gene. Trimming took 2 bases from V and 2 from J, leaving 12 bases between them. The CDR3 loop spans 16 amino acids. Germline assignment: CDR1 SEHNR and CDR2 FQNEAQ (reference sequence). CDR3 sequence: CASSLIGQTNTGELFF. The DNA for the CDR3 is TGTGCCAGCAGCTTAATTGGGCAGACAAACACCGGGGAGCTGTTTTTT.

A few counts support this clonotype. The V call is TRBV7-9, the J call TRBJ2-5, with TRBD1 matching over 8 bases. The germline CDR1 and CDR2 sequences are SEHNR and FQNEAQ (reference sequence). The CDR3 has 15 amino acids. After removal of 3 bases from V and 1 base from J, the junction contained 4 bases not matched to a gene. CDR3 amino acids: CASSFRQGTQETQYF. The CDR3 region has the DNA TGTGCCAGCAGCTTCAGACAGGGGACCCAAGAGACCCAGTACTTC.

This clonotype was seen ten or more times. V and J are TRBV29-1 and TRBJ2-5; 7 bases map to TRBD1. Germline values: CDR1 SQVTM, CDR2 ANQGSEA. V gave up 1 base and J gave up 2 bases; unmatched junction bases: 1. The CDR3 is 13 residues long. The CDR3 DNA reads TGCAGCGTTGAAGGCAGGGGGCAAGAGACCCAGTACTTC. Amino acids: CSVEGRGQETQYF.

The rearrangement uses TRBV24-1 and TRBJ2-5; no definite D call. Germline values: CDR1 KGHDR, CDR2 SFDVKD. The CDR3 totals 16 residues. Trimming took 7 bases from V and 2 from J, leaving 19 bases between them. The CDR3 loop reads CATSPGGFGPQETQYF. The DNA for the CDR3 is TGTGCCACCAGCCCCGGTGGGTTTGGACCACAAGAGACCCAGTACTTC.